One T cell receptor beta chain is described in this entry. These data belong to a study of T cell changes during pregnancy in multiple sclerosis. Unmatched junction bases numbered 1, after V lost 5 bases and J lost 1 base. The CDR3 extends over 14 amino acids. The germline V gene has CDR1 SGDLS and CDR2 YYNGEE. The protocol was immunoSEQ multiplex PCR, while the TCRdb copy is restricted to in-frame clones and leaves out a portion. The data show 50,000 or so clones, around 94% seen once. The chain links TRBV9 to TRBJ2-2, with 8 bases fitting TRBD1. The clonotype originates from a female donor with multiple sclerosis, enrolled in a pregnancy study. Sequencing was performed on CD4+ T cells from peripheral blood mononuclear cells, taken in the third trimester of pregnancy. The CDR3 region is CASSGQGNTGELFF. The CDR3 DNA reads TGTGCCAGCAGTGGACAGGGGAACACCGGGGAGCTGTTTTTT.